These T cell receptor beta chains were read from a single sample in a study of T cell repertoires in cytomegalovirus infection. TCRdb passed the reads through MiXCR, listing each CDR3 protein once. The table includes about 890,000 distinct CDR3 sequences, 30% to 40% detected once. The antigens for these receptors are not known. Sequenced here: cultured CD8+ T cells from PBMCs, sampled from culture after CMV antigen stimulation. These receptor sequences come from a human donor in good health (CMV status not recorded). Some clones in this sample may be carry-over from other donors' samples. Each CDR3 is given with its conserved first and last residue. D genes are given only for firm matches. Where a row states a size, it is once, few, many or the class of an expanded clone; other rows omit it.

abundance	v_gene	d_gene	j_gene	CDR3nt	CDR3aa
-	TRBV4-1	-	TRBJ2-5	TGCGCCAGCAGCGAATTGGGGGAAACAGCTCAAGAGACCCAGTACTTC	CASSELGETAQETQYF
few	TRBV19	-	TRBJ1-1	TGTGCCAGTAGTATCGCAGGGCTGATTACTGAAGCTTTCTTT	CASSIAGLITEAFF
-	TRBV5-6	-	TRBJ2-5	TGTGCCAGCAGCTTACAGGGAAACCAAGAGACCCAGTACTTC	CASSLQGNQETQYF
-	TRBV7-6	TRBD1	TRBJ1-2	TGTGCCAGCACCACCCCTCCGACAGGGAGGGATGGCTACACCTTC	CASTTPPTGRDGYTF
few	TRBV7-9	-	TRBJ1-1	TGTGCCAGCAGCGCAACAGGGACGAACACTGAAGCTTTCTTT	CASSATGTNTEAFF
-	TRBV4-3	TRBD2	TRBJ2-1	TGCGCCAGCAGCCCAGCGGGGGGGATCGTTGAGCAGTTCTTC	CASSPAGGIVEQFF
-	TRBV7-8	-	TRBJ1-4	TGTGCAGAGGGGGAGCCAGGTGAAAAACTGTTTTTT	CAEGEPGEKLFF
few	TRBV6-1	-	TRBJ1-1	TGTGCCAGCAGTGAAGCCAGCGTAAATCCTGAAGCTTTCTTT	CASSEASVNPEAFF
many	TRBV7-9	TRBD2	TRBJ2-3	TGTGCCAGCAGCTCACTTCTAGCGGGGGAGCCAGATACGCAGTATTTT	CASSSLLAGEPDTQYF
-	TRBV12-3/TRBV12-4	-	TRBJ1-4	TGTGCCAGCAGCTCCGTAGCGGGGGCAACTAATGAAAAACTGTTTTTT	CASSSVAGATNEKLFF
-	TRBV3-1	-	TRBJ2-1	TGTGCCAGCAGCCCAACAGGGTTGGAGCAGTTCTTC	CASSPTGLEQFF
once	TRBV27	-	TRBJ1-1	TGTGCCTGCAGTTTAAGGATTGGGGTTACCGAAGCTTTCTTT	CACSLRIGVTEAFF
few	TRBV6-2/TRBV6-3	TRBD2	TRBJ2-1	TGTGCCAGCAGTTGGACTAGTCCACGCAATGAGCAGTTCTTC	CASSWTSPRNEQFF
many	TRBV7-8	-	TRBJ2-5	TGTGCCAGCAGCTTCCGGCGCGGGCAAATCGGGGAGACCCAGTACTTC	CASSFRRGQIGETQYF
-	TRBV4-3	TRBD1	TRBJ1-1	TGCGCCAGCAGCCAAACGGGACAGGGTAAGAACACTGAAGCTTTCTTT	CASSQTGQGKNTEAFF
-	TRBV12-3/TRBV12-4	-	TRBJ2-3	TGTGCCAGCAGTGGCTTAGTGCCCTCGACAGATACGCAGTATTTT	CASSGLVPSTDTQYF
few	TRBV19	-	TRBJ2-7	TGTGCCAGTAGTGTCCGGGACCCCTACGAGCAGTACTTC	CASSVRDPYEQYF
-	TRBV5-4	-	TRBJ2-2	TGTGCCAGCAGCCCAGCGGGTGGCGCCGGGGAGCTGTTTTTT	CASSPAGGAGELFF
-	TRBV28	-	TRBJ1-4	TGTGCCAGCAGTTTATCAACAGGGTTAACTACTAATGAAAAACTGTTTTTT	CASSLSTGLTTNEKLFF
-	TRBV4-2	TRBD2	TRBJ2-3	TGTGCCAGCAGCCAAGATAAGCGGGGAAGCACAGATACGCAGTATTTT	CASSQDKRGSTDTQYF